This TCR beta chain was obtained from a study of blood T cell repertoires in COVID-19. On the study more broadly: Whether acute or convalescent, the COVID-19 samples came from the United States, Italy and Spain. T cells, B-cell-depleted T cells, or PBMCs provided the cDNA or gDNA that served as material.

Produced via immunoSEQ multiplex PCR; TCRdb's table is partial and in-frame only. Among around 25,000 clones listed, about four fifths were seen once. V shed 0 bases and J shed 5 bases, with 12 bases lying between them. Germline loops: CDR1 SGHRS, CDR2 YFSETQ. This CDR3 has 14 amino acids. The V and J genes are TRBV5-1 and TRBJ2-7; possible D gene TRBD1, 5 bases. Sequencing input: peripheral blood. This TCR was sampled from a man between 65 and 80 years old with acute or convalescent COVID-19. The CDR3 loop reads CASSLEGVNDEQYF. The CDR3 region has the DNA TGCGCCAGCAGCTTGGAAGGGGTTAACGACGAGCAGTACTTC.